The 21 T cell receptor beta chains in this list originate from one sample, sequenced in a study of identical twins. Via MiXCR, TCRdb re-called the 5' RACE reads, giving one row per CDR3 protein. Among approximately 500,000 distinct CDR3 sequences listed, 15% were seen once. These sequences were also reported in another study, on yellow fever vaccine responses in identical twins.

The source material was CD4+ T cells sorted from blood. These receptors came from a woman under 30 in good health.

This clonotype was detected many times. The chain carries TRBV3-1 and TRBJ1-1; perhaps TRBD1 as D (5 bases). Per germline, CDR1 LGHDT and CDR2 YNNKEL (reference sequence). Trimming removed 4 bases at V and 2 bases at J, with 14 bases between. This CDR3 is 15 amino acids long. The CDR3 nucleotides are TGTGCCAGCAGCCCGGGGCGGCAGTTAAACACTGAAGCTTTCTTT. Amino acid sequence: CASSPGRQLNTEAFF.

The sample holds a few counts of this clonotype. This chain links TRBV20-1 with TRBJ2-2; D call uncertain. This CDR3 has 14 residues. The germline V gene encodes CDR1 DFQATT and CDR2 SNEGSKA (reference sequence). Trimming took 3 bases from V and 2 from J, leaving 10 bases between them. CDR3 residues: CSASHPLNTGELFF. The DNA for the CDR3 is TGCAGTGCTAGCCACCCTCTAAACACCGGGGAGCTGTTTTTT.

The chain uses TRBV13 and TRBJ1-1; 7 bases agree with TRBD1. V shed 6 bases and J 6 bases; nucleotides not matched to a gene: 4. The CDR3 loop spans 12 amino acids. Germline V gene lookup returns CDR1 PRHDT and CDR2 FYEKMQ (reference sequence). CDR3 coding DNA: TGTGCCAGCAGTTACAGGGGTCCTGAAGCTTTCTTT. It encodes CASSYRGPEAFF. The variable domain in full, completed from reference TRBV13 and TRBJ1-1, reads AAGVIQSPRHLIKEKRETATLKCYPIPRHDTVYWYQQGPGQDPQFLISFYEKMQSDKGSIPDRFSAQQFSDYHSELNMSSLELGDSALYFCASSYRGPEAFFGQGTRLTVV.

This clonotype has just a few counts. V and J are TRBV20-1 and TRBJ2-7; D is unresolved. This CDR3 has 17 residues. The V end was cut by 1 base, the J end by 5 bases, with 24 bases between. Germline loops: CDR1 DFQATT, CDR2 SNEGSKA (reference sequence). The CDR3 bases are TGCAGTGCTAGAGCTGCCCGAATGCGAAACCCCCGGAACGAGCAGTACTTC. It codes for CSARAARMRNPRNEQYF.

The table lists this clonotype with many counts. The rearrangement joins TRBV20-1 to TRBJ2-5; D is possibly TRBD2 (5 bases). Germline CDR1 is DFQATT and CDR2 is SNEGSKA (reference sequence). The V gene lost 6 bases and the J gene lost 5 bases, with 16 bases spanning the gap. The CDR3 spans 13 residues. The CDR3 DNA reads TGCAGTGCCCGGGCCTACCAGCGGGAGACCCAGTACTTC. It encodes CSARAYQRETQYF.

The sample holds a few counts of this clonotype. The V call is TRBV7-9, the J call TRBJ2-4; D unclear. The CDR3 spans 16 residues. V was cut by 5 bases and J by 0 bases, with 14 bases left in between. Germline-derived CDR1 and CDR2 are SEHNR and FQNEAQ (reference sequence). CDR3 coding DNA: TGTGCCAGCAGCCCCTTCGGCGGAGTAGCCAAAAACATTCAGTACTTC. Protein: CASSPFGGVAKNIQYF.

This clonotype was recorded a few times. The chain has TRBV4-1 and TRBJ2-5; 8 nucleotides line up with TRBD1. CDR1 and CDR2 from the germline V gene are MGHRA and YSYEKL. Germline trimming cut 1 base from V and 0 bases from J; bases unmatched to any gene: 7. The CDR3 runs to 17 residues. CDR3 DNA: TGCGCCAGCAGCCAAGCAGGGGGCGAATTCTACCAAGAGACCCAGTACTTC. It yields the protein CASSQAGGEFYQETQYF.

DNA for the CDR3: TGTGCCACCAGTGATTCGGCAGGGCGGGGGTACAATGAGCAGTTCTTC. It is translated as CATSDSAGRGYNEQFF. This sequence joins TRBV24-1 and TRBJ2-1; TRBD2 aligns across 7 bases. Trimming cost V 2 bases and J 4 bases; bases outside gene matches: 7. The CDR3 consists of 16 residues. Germline V CDR1 and CDR2: KGHDR, SFDVKD.

This clonotype was observed a few times. The chain is built from TRBV18 and TRBJ2-3; D gene ambiguous. Germline V CDR1 and CDR2: KGHSH, LQKENI. This CDR3 has 14 residues. Trimming stripped 6 bases from V and 0 bases from J, with 10 bases between. The CDR3 protein is CASSEPRSTDTQYF. The CDR3 nucleotides are TGTGCCAGCTCCGAACCTAGGAGCACAGATACGCAGTATTTT.

This clonotype was seen a few times. The V call is TRBV5-1, the J call TRBJ2-3; TRBD2 agrees at 7 bases. Germline CDR1 reads SGHRS; CDR2 reads YFSETQ. Trimming removed 6 bases from V and 4 bases from J; junction bases left unmatched: 8. The CDR3 contains 14 residues. The CDR3 protein is CASTLSRGADTQYF. In nucleotides, the CDR3 is TGCGCCAGCACCCTGTCACGGGGGGCAGATACGCAGTATTTT.

This clonotype was recorded a few times. CDR3 nucleotide sequence: TGTGCCAGCAGTGAAGAGAAGCGTGGGGGCCGGAATGGCTACACCTTC. It encodes CASSEEKRGGRNGYTF. The rearrangement uses TRBV6-1 and TRBJ1-2; tentative D call: TRBD1 (6 bases). The germline V gene has CDR1 MNHNS and CDR2 SASEGT. CDR3 length: 16 residues. The V and J ends lost 1 base and 6 bases respectively, with 18 bases between them.

The rearrangement uses TRBV7-8 and TRBJ1-1; 10 positions agree with TRBD1. The CDR3 totals 15 residues. The germline V gene has CDR1 SGHVS and CDR2 FQNEAQ. The ends lost 5 bases at V and 6 bases at J; junction bases unmatched: 9. The CDR3, as DNA: TGTGCCAGCAGCCAGGGGACAGGGGCGAGAGCTGAAGCTTTCTTT. Translating gives CASSQGTGARAEAFF. The full variable domain, with the rest looked up from reference TRBV7-8 and TRBJ1-1, is GAGVSQSPRYKVAKRGQDVALRCDPISGHVSLFWYQQALGQGPEFLTYFQNEAQLDKSGLPSDRFFAERPEGSVSTLKIQRTQQEDSAVYLCASSQGTGARAEAFFGQGTRLTVV.

This clonotype came up a few times. The chain carries TRBV7-8 and TRBJ1-1; the D is unclear. CDR1 and CDR2 from the germline V gene are SGHVS and FQNEAQ. V was shortened by 6 bases and J by 3 bases, with 14 bases between the two germline ends. This CDR3 region has 14 residues. This CDR3 is CASRQFAWDTEAFF. In DNA, the CDR3 is TGTGCCAGCAGGCAGTTCGCCTGGGACACTGAAGCTTTCTTT.

V gene TRBV5-5 combines with J gene TRBJ2-7; no reliable D call. The germline gives CDR1 SGHKS, CDR2 YYEKEE (reference sequence). Between the trimmed V and J ends, which lost 2 bases and 2 bases, there was a span of 14 bases. The CDR3 is 15 residues long. The CDR3 DNA sequence: TGTGCCAGCAGCTTTCGTCCAGTAGCCCCCTACGAGCAGTACTTC. Its translation is CASSFRPVAPYEQYF. Drawing the rest from reference TRBV5-5 and TRBJ2-7, the complete variable domain is DAGVTQSPTHLIKTRGQQVTLRCSPISGHKSVSWYQQVLGQGPQFIFQYYEKEERGRGNFPDRFSARQFPNYSSELNVNALLLGDSALYLCASSFRPVAPYEQYFGPGTRLTVT.

The V and J genes are TRBV12-3 or TRBV12-4 and TRBJ2-5; weak D call: TRBD1 (6 bases). V was clipped by 2 bases and J by 5 bases, with 15 bases between them. The CDR3 sequence is 15 residues long. This chain's CDR3 is CASSLSGTPYETQYF. In DNA, the CDR3 is TGTGCCAGCAGTTTATCTGGGACACCCTACGAGACCCAGTACTTC.

CDR3 nucleotide sequence: TGTGCCAGCAGCGCAGGGGATTTTGAAAAACTGTTTTTT. As protein: CASSAGDFEKLFF. The V call is TRBV9, the J call TRBJ1-4, with D possibly matching TRBD1 (6 bases). Germline CDR1 is SGDLS and CDR2 is YYNGEE. V was pared by 3 bases and J by 7 bases, with 10 bases between. The CDR3 totals 13 residues.

V gene TRBV12-3 or TRBV12-4 combines with J gene TRBJ2-7; D might be TRBD1 or TRBD2, each matching 5 bases. V was trimmed by 1 base and J by 6 bases, leaving 10 bases between them. This CDR3 is built from 13 residues. This CDR3 is CASSLGQGVEQYV. CDR3 DNA sequence: TGTGCCAGCAGTTTAGGGCAGGGAGTCGAGCAGTACGTC.

This clonotype was observed a few times. The rearrangement links TRBV9 to TRBJ2-1; D might be TRBD1 (5 bases). The CDR3 runs to 13 residues. CDR1 is SGDLS and CDR2 is YYNGEE in the germline V gene. The V end was cut by 0 bases, the J end by 9 bases, with 10 bases between. This CDR3 reads CASSVVSGLEQFF. The CDR3 DNA reads as TGTGCCAGCAGCGTAGTATCAGGGCTTGAGCAGTTCTTC.

This clonotype was recorded a few times. The V and J genes are TRBV5-1 and TRBJ2-2, with 8 bases lining up with TRBD2. CDR3 size: 14 residues. J lost 9 bases, V lost 4 bases, and 8 bases had no gene match. Looked up from germline, CDR1 is SGHRS and CDR2 is YFSETQ. The CDR3 DNA reads as TGCGCCAGCAGCATTAGCGGGGCCAGCCGGGAGCTGTTTTTT. It specifies CASSISGASRELFF.

This clonotype was seen more than once but under ten times. The V and J genes are TRBV5-1 and TRBJ2-3, with D perhaps TRBD2 (6 bases). This CDR3 is built from 15 residues. The V gene's germline CDR1 is SGHRS and CDR2 YFSETQ. Trimming cost V 3 bases and J 2 bases, with 13 bases left between them. Written as DNA, the CDR3 is TGCGCCAGCAGCTCGTTGGGACTGAACACAGATACGCAGTATTTT. Its translation is CASSSLGLNTDTQYF.

The chain uses TRBV7-9 and TRBJ2-5; TRBD2 matches at 10 bases. The CDR3 extends over 16 amino acids. Germline trimming cut 5 bases from V and 5 bases from J; bases unmatched to any gene: 11. From germline, CDR1 is SEHNR and CDR2 FQNEAQ (reference sequence). The CDR3 here is CASSLRLAGPSETQYF. CDR3 in DNA: TGTGCCAGCAGCCTTCGACTAGCGGGCCCTAGCGAGACCCAGTACTTC.